This TCR beta chain was found in a study of T cell repertoires in cytomegalovirus infection. For the study at large: The public TCR beta signatures pointed to both CMV infection and matching HLA type. Points from the study as a whole: There were HLA-C-restricted CMV-specific TCR beta clonotypes dominating the ex vivo response. Accumulated public TCR beta family frequency recognized individuals carrying CMV together with the relevant HLA.

Via MiXCR, TCRdb re-called the reads, giving one row per CDR3 protein. Of approximately 500,000 distinct CDR3 sequences listed, 10% to 12% are singletons. The CDR3 is made up of 13 amino acids. With V trimmed by 10 bases and J by 2 bases, 4 bases remained unmatched. Germline CDR1 is SGHVS and CDR2 is FNYEAQ. This clonotype was recorded at least ten times. What it binds is unknown. The sequence derives from a human donor in good health (CMV status not recorded). Some clones in this sample may be carry-over from other donors' samples. J is TRBJ2-5 and V is TRBV7-6; 10 bases line up with TRBD1. The sequencing input was PBMCs. Here the CDR3 DNA reads TGTGCCACAGGACAGGGGGTACAAGAGACCCAGTACTTC. Translating it yields CATGQGVQETQYF. The full variable domain, its missing parts supplied by reference TRBV7-6 and TRBJ2-5, is GAGVSQSPRYKVTKRGQDVALRCDPISGHVSLYWYRQALGQGPEFLTYFNYEAQQDKSGLPNDRFSAERPEGSISTLTIQRTEQRDSAMYRCATGQGVQETQYFGPGTRLLVL.